This passage covers 30 T cell receptor beta chains from one sample sequenced in a study of T cell responses to AZD1222 COVID-19 vaccine. Profiled with immunoSEQ multiplex PCR; TCRdb holds only in-frame clones, not every one. The sample yields over 120,000 clones, roughly 87% seen once. The starting material was peripheral blood, obtained 28 days after the second AZD1222 dose. The receptors originated from an adult who received the AZD1222 COVID-19 vaccine.

V is TRBV7-2 and J is TRBJ1-5, with 11 bases that match TRBD1. Trimming at V came to 1 base and at J to 4 bases, leaving 3 bases not matched to a gene. The CDR3 runs to 16 residues. Per germline, CDR1 SGHTA and CDR2 FQGNSA. CDR3 nucleotide sequence: TGTGCCAGCAGCTTAGGGGGACAGGGGGTAAATCAGCCCCAGCATTTT. Translated, it gives CASSLGGQGVNQPQHF. The full variable domain, completed using reference TRBV7-2 and TRBJ1-5, is GAGVSQSPSNKVTEKGKDVELRCDPISGHTALYWYRQSLGQGLEFLIYFQGNSAPDKSGLPSDRFSAERTGGSVSTLTIQRTQQEDSAVYLCASSLGGQGVNQPQHFGDGTRLSIL.

The V and J genes are TRBV4-1 and TRBJ1-2; D is undetermined. Between the trimmed V and J ends, which lost 0 bases and 9 bases, there was a span of 11 bases. The CDR3 spans 13 residues. Germline CDR1 reads MGHRA; CDR2 reads YSYEKL. The CDR3 DNA is TGCGCCAGCAGCCAAGATCGAGACAATAGCTACACCTTC. Its protein product is CASSQDRDNSYTF.

V and J are TRBV15 and TRBJ2-1, with 13 nucleotides matching TRBD2. The V gene's germline CDR1 is LNHNV and CDR2 YYDKDF (reference sequence). V lost 3 bases to trimming and J lost 0 bases; unmatched junction nucleotides: 8. This CDR3 has 19 amino acids. CDR3 sequence: CATSRPGLAGFLSYNEQFF. DNA for the CDR3: TGTGCCACCAGCAGGCCGGGACTAGCGGGATTCCTCTCCTACAATGAGCAGTTCTTC.

The CDR3 DNA sequence: TGTGCCAGCAACCCTTCGGGACCCCTCCACGAGCAGTACTTC. This gives the protein CASNPSGPLHEQYF. The V and J genes are TRBV27 and TRBJ2-7; perhaps D is TRBD1 or TRBD2 (5 bases each). The CDR3 has 14 amino acids. Germline CDR1 reads MNHEY; CDR2 reads SMNVEV (reference sequence). Trimming removed 7 bases from V and 5 bases from J, with 18 bases in between.

V usage is TRBV7-2 and J usage is TRBJ2-7; possibly TRBD1 for D (5 bases). The V end was cut by 5 bases, the J end by 1 base, with 12 bases between. The CDR3 covers 14 residues. Germline V lookup: CDR1 SGHTA, CDR2 FQGNSA. CDR3 in DNA: TGTGCCAGCAGCCCTGGGGCAGTTTCCTACGAGCAGTACTTC. It is translated as CASSPGAVSYEQYF. The entire variable domain, with the rest obtained from reference TRBV7-2 and TRBJ2-7, is as follows: GAGVSQSPSNKVTEKGKDVELRCDPISGHTALYWYRQSLGQGLEFLIYFQGNSAPDKSGLPSDRFSAERTGGSVSTLTIQRTQQEDSAVYLCASSPGAVSYEQYFGPGTRLTVT.

The chain joins TRBV11-3 to TRBJ2-7, with D possibly TRBD2 on 5 matching bases. Per the germline V gene, CDR1 is SGHNT and CDR2 is YENEEA. Trimming left V 2 bases short and J 2 bases short, with 16 bases between. This CDR3 region has 16 residues. CDR3 DNA sequence: TGTGCCAGCAGCTTAAGGTCCGAGGGTTTCCCCTACGAGCAGTACTTC. It translates to CASSLRSEGFPYEQYF.

The chain joins TRBV6-4 to TRBJ2-5; D perhaps matches TRBD1 (6 bases). Trimming stripped 4 bases from V and 5 bases from J, with 14 bases between. Germline lookup yields CDR1 MRHNA and CDR2 SNTAGT. The CDR3 sequence is 14 residues long. The CDR3 loop reads CASSVNRVGETQYF. The CDR3 coding sequence is TGTGCCAGCAGTGTTAACAGGGTGGGGGAGACCCAGTACTTC.

This sequence joins TRBV6-2 or TRBV6-3 and TRBJ2-4; the D gene is possibly TRBD2 (6 bases). Looked up from germline, CDR1 is MNHEY and CDR2 is SVGEGT. V was shortened by 2 bases and J by 2 bases, with 10 bases between the two germline ends. The CDR3 spans 15 residues. The CDR3 DNA follows: TGTGCCAGCAGTTACGGGGACTGGACCAAAAACATTCAGTACTTC. Protein: CASSYGDWTKNIQYF.

The rearrangement joins TRBV16 to TRBJ1-4, with 7 bases that match TRBD1. Germline trimming cut 3 bases from V and 0 bases from J; bases unmatched to any gene: 7. Per germline, CDR1 KGHSY and CDR2 FQNENV. The CDR3 has 17 amino acids. The CDR3 is CASSHPGTETTNEKLFF. The CDR3 coding sequence is TGTGCCAGCAGCCATCCCGGGACAGAAACAACTAATGAAAAACTGTTTTTT.

The chain combines TRBV18 with TRBJ2-7; D might be TRBD1 or TRBD2, each matching 5 bases. Germline values: CDR1 KGHSH, CDR2 LQKENI. The CDR3 is 14 residues long. The V end was cut by 3 bases, the J end by 0 bases, with 9 bases between. The CDR3 here is CASSPGRSSYEQYF. The CDR3, as DNA: TGTGCCAGCTCACCGGGACGAAGCTCCTACGAGCAGTACTTC.

The gene calls are TRBV12-3 or TRBV12-4 and TRBJ1-2; maybe TRBD1 (6 bases). This CDR3 region has 12 residues. Trimming removed 5 bases from V and 8 bases from J, with 12 bases in between. CDR3 sequence reads: CASSRQVGGYTF. For the CDR3, the DNA is TGTGCCAGCAGTCGACAGGTCGGGGGCTACACCTTC.

V usage is TRBV4-3 and J usage is TRBJ2-1, with a possible D match to TRBD2 (6 bases). The CDR3 totals 16 residues. Trimming removed 5 bases from V and 0 bases from J, with 14 bases in between. Germline V gene sequence: CDR1 LGHNA, CDR2 YSLEER. CDR3 sequence reads: CASSSLATSSYNEQFF. The CDR3 bases are TGCGCCAGCAGCTCCCTAGCGACCAGCTCCTACAATGAGCAGTTCTTC.

This sequence joins TRBV28 and TRBJ1-1, with TRBD1 matching 8 bases. V was clipped by 8 bases and J by 11 bases; unmatched bases: 13. Germline V CDR1 and CDR2: MDHEN, SYDVKM. The CDR3 totals 13 residues. This chain's CDR3 is CASARAGGGGAFF. CDR3 sequence (DNA): TGTGCCAGCGCCAGAGCAGGGGGCGGCGGGGCTTTCTTT.

This clone was counted between two and nine times. The chain uses TRBV18 and TRBJ1-5; no clear D gene. Germline loops: CDR1 KGHSH, CDR2 LQKENI. V was pared by 8 bases and J by 2 bases, with 10 bases between. CDR3 size: 13 residues. The CDR3 here is CASDAGGNQPQHF. The CDR3 DNA follows: TGTGCCAGCGACGCAGGAGGCAATCAGCCCCAGCATTTT.

The chain is built from TRBV9 and TRBJ1-1, with D perhaps TRBD1 (5 bases). This CDR3 is built from 15 residues. Trimming left V 4 bases short and J 4 bases short, with 17 bases between. Germline V gene data show CDR1 as SGDLS and CDR2 as YYNGEE. As DNA, the CDR3 is TGTGCCAGCAGCCCTAGCGTGGGGGGTGGCACTGAAGCTTTCTTT. Protein: CASSPSVGGGTEAFF. Drawing the rest from reference TRBV9 and TRBJ1-1, the complete variable domain is DSGVTQTPKHLITATGQRVTLRCSPRSGDLSVYWYQQSLDQGLQFLIQYYNGEERAKGNILERFSAQQFPDLHSELNLSSLELGDSALYFCASSPSVGGGTEAFFGQGTRLTVV.

The chain combines TRBV4-3 with TRBJ2-3; possibly TRBD2 for D (5 bases). The CDR3 totals 14 residues. Deletions cut 1 base from V and 4 bases from J, with 9 bases between. Per the germline V gene, CDR1 is LGHNA and CDR2 is YSLEER. The CDR3 loop is CASSQAQRADTQYF. As DNA, the CDR3 is TGCGCCAGCAGCCAAGCCCAGAGGGCAGATACGCAGTATTTT.

The V call is TRBV7-2, the J call TRBJ2-7, with D tentatively TRBD1 or TRBD2 (5 bases each). Germline V gives CDR1 SGHTA, CDR2 FQGNSA. The CDR3 covers 16 residues. Between the trimmed V and J ends, which lost 5 bases and 0 bases, there was a span of 17 bases. CDR3 DNA: TGTGCCAGCAGCCCTGACGTTGGGACGAGCTCCTACGAGCAGTACTTC. Protein: CASSPDVGTSSYEQYF.

The CDR3 DNA is TGTGCCAGCAGTGAAGATGGATCAAGGGGGACTAGCGGGACCGCAGTTTGGGGGAATGAGCAGTTCTTC. Its translation is CASSEDGSRGTSGTAVWGNEQFF. The gene calls are TRBV6-1 and TRBJ2-1; 13 bases are shared with TRBD2. The CDR3 runs 23 residues. Trimming took 1 base from V and 7 from J; bases not matched to a gene: 25. CDR1 is MNHNS and CDR2 is SASEGT in the germline V gene.

CDR3 loop: CASSLSSISYNEQFF. CDR3 coding DNA: TGTGCCAGCAGCCTCAGTAGTATCTCCTACAATGAGCAGTTCTTC. The rearrangement uses TRBV11-1 and TRBJ2-1, with D unresolved. Trimming took off 5 bases at V and 0 bases at J, with 11 bases between the two ends. This CDR3 spans 15 amino acids. Germline assignment: CDR1 SGHAT and CDR2 FQDESV (reference sequence).

The chain is built from TRBV18 and TRBJ1-1; D is ambiguous. V was shortened by 3 bases and J by 5 bases, with 7 bases between the two germline ends. The CDR3 loop spans 12 amino acids. Germline V CDR1 and CDR2: KGHSH, LQKENI. The DNA for the CDR3 is TGTGCCAGCTCACCGCAGGAGACTGAAGCTTTCTTT. It yields the protein CASSPQETEAFF.

The CDR3 is CATSDSDTEAFF. As DNA, the CDR3 is TGTGCCACCAGTGATTCGGACACTGAAGCTTTCTTT. This chain links TRBV24-1 with TRBJ1-1; D gene ambiguous. Germline lookup yields CDR1 KGHDR and CDR2 SFDVKD. This CDR3 has 12 residues. V gave up 2 bases and J gave up 3 bases, with 3 bases separating them.

This clone was counted a few times. The chain couples TRBV6-4 to TRBJ2-1; a possible D gene is TRBD2 (6 bases). CDR3 length: 15 amino acids. V was shortened by 5 bases and J by 2 bases, with 13 bases between the two germline ends. Germline V lookup: CDR1 MRHNA, CDR2 SNTAGT. The CDR3 region has the DNA TGTGCCAGCAGTCCAGCGGGTGGTACCTACAATGAGCAGTTCTTC. This gives the protein CASSPAGGTYNEQFF.

Notes on this clone: Other DNA sequences in the same sample also yield this CDR3. The chain combines TRBV5-6 with TRBJ1-2; no reliable D call. CDR1 is SGHDT, CDR2 YYEEEE, per germline. The V gene lost 0 bases and the J gene lost 2 bases, with 8 bases spanning the gap. The CDR3 runs to 14 residues. The CDR3 coding sequence is TGTGCCAGCAGCTTGGGGCAGAGCAACTATGGCTACACCTTC. As protein: CASSLGQSNYGYTF.

This clone was recorded only once. The J gene is TRBJ2-7, the V gene TRBV11-3; D possibly matches TRBD1 or TRBD2 (5 bases each). This CDR3 has 16 amino acids. From germline, CDR1 is SGHNT and CDR2 YENEEA. The V gene lost 3 bases and the J gene lost 7 bases, with 22 bases spanning the gap. The CDR3, as DNA: TGTGCCAGCAGCTTCCTTTACGGGGCTACTCTACGGGAGCAGTACTTC. Translating gives CASSFLYGATLREQYF.

The chain has TRBV30 and TRBJ1-1, with D unclear. Trimming took off 0 bases at V and 5 bases at J, with 10 bases between the two ends. The CDR3 covers 13 residues. Germline assignment: CDR1 GTSNPN and CDR2 SVGIG (reference sequence). The CDR3 DNA reads as TGTGCCTGGAGTGTGTCTTGGGAAACTGAAGCTTTCTTT. This gives the protein CAWSVSWETEAFF.

The V gene is TRBV24-1, the J gene TRBJ2-5; 7 bases are shared with TRBD1. Germline assignment: CDR1 KGHDR and CDR2 SFDVKD. The ends lost 3 bases at V and 4 bases at J; junction bases unmatched: 10. The CDR3 consists of 16 residues. CDR3 coding DNA: TGTGCCACCAGTGATCCGCGACAGGGCTGGGGAGAGACCCAGTACTTC. Encoded protein: CATSDPRQGWGETQYF.

This CDR3 is CASTPSGATEAFF. The CDR3 nucleotides read TGTGCCAGCACCCCGTCGGGCGCGACTGAAGCTTTCTTT. The genes are TRBV11-2 and TRBJ1-1; D remains ambiguous. Germline V lookup: CDR1 SGHAT, CDR2 FQNNGV. The V end lost 7 bases, the J end lost 5 bases, and 14 bases lay between the germline ends. The length of the CDR3 is 13 residues.

The chain uses TRBV23-1 and TRBJ1-5; TRBD1 is a possible D gene (5 bases). TRBV23-1 is given ORF status, its function remaining uncertain. Deletions cut 7 bases from V and 5 bases from J, with 18 bases between. The CDR3 runs to 15 residues. CDR3: CASKGAPNGDQPQHF. For the CDR3, the DNA is TGCGCCAGCAAAGGGGCACCGAATGGGGATCAGCCCCAGCATTTT.

The CDR3 DNA is TGTGCCAGCAGTACACAGGGGGGGAAGCTCTCACCCCTCCACTTT. It codes for CASSTQGGKLSPLHF. The chain employs TRBV6-2 or TRBV6-3 and TRBJ1-6; TRBD1 agrees at 8 bases. V lost 5 bases, J lost 10 bases, and 10 bases stayed unmatched. Germline values: CDR1 MNHEY, CDR2 SVGEGT. The CDR3 covers 15 residues.

This clone appeared once. The chain is built from TRBV5-6 and TRBJ1-3; D unresolved. Germline-derived CDR1 and CDR2 are SGHDT and YYEEEE. Trimming took 3 bases from V and 0 from J, leaving 13 bases between them. The CDR3 has 16 amino acids. The CDR3: CASSWGSAVSGNTIYF. The CDR3 DNA reads TGTGCCAGCAGCTGGGGTTCGGCAGTCTCTGGAAACACCATATATTTT.